This T cell receptor (beta chain) was obtained from a study of OX40 agonist ivuxolimab in advanced cancers. Background on the study: Patients were roughly 83% male with ages roughly 23 to 79, mean approximately 55.

Autoimmune disease history or systemic immunosuppression led to patients being barred. Sequencing used immunoSEQ multiplex PCR; TCRdb keeps in-frame clones, though not all of them. The profile shows roughly 80,000 clones, roughly 84% of them singletons. CDR3 length equals 14 residues. Germline CDR1 MDHEN, CDR2 SYDVKM. V lost 5 bases to trimming and J lost 4 bases, with 12 bases between them. The specimen comprised CD4+ or CD8+ T cells sorted from blood, sampled in a trial of the OX40 agonist ivuxolimab. This clonotype was sampled from an adult with an advanced solid tumor such as melanoma, head and neck, liver or kidney cancer. The V and J genes are TRBV28 and TRBJ1-5; D gene unclear. The CDR3 loop reads CASSGTIPNQPQHF. The CDR3 DNA reads as TGTGCCAGCAGTGGAACCATTCCGAATCAGCCCCAGCATTTT.